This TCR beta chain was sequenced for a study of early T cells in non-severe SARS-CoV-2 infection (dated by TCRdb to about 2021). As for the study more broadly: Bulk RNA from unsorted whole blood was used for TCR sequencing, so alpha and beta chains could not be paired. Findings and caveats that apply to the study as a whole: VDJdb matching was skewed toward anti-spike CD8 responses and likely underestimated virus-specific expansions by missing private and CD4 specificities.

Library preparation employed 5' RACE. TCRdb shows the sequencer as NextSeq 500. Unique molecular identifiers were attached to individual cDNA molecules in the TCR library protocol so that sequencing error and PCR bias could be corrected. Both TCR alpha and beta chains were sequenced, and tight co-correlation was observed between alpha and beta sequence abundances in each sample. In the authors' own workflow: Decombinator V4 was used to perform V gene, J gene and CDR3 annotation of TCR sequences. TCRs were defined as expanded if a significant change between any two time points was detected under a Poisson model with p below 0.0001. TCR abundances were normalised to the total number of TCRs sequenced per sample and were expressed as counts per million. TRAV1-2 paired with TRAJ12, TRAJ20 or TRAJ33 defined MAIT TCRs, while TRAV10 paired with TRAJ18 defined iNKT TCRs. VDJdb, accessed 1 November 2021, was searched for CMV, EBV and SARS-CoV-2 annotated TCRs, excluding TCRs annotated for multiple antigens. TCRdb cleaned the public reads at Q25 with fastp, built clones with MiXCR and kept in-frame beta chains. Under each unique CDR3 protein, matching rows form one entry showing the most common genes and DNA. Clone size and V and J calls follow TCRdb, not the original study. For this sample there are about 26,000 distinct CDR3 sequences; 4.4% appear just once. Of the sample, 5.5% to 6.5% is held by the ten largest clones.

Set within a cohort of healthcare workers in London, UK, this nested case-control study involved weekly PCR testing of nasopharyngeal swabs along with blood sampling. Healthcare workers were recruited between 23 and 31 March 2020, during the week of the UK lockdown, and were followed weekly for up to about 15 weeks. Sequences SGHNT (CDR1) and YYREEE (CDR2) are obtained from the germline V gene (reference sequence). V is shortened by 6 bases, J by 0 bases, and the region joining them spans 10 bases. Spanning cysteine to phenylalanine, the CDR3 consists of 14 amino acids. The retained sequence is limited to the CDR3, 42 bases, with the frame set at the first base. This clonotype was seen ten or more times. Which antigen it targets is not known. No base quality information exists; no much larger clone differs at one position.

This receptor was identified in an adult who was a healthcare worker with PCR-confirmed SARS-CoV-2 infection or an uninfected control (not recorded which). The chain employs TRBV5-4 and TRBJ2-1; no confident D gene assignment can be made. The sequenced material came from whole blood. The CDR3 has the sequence CASTRESSYNEQFF. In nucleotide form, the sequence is TGTGCCAGCACCCGCGAGAGCTCCTACAATGAGCAGTTCTTC. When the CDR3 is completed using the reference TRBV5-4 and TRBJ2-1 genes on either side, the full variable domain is ETGVTQSPTHLIKTRGQQVTLRCSSQSGHNTVSWYQQALGQGPQFIFQYYREEENGRGNFPPRFSGLQFPNYSSELNVNALELDDSALYLCASTRESSYNEQFFGPGTRLTVL.